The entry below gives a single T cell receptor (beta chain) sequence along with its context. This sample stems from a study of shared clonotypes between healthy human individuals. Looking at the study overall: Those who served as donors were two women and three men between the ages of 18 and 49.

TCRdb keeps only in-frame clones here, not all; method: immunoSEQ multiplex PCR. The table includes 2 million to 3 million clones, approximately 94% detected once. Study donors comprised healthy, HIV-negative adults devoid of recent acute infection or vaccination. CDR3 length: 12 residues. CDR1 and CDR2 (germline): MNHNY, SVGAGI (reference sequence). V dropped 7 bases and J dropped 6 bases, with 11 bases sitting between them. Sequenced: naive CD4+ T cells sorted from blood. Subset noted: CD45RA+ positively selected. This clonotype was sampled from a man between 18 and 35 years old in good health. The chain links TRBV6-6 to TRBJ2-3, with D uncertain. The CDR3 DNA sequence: TGTGCCAGCATCCAAGGTTCCGATACGCAGTATTTT. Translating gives CASIQGSDTQYF.